This T cell receptor beta chain was observed in a study of blood T cell repertoires in COVID-19. Study details: Acute and convalescent COVID-19 samples came from the United States, Italy and Spain.

Trimming cost V 5 bases and J 7 bases, with 12 bases left between them. The V gene's germline CDR1 is SNHLY and CDR2 FYNNEI. The length of the CDR3 is 13 residues. Measured with immunoSEQ multiplex PCR; TCRdb has only the in-frame clones, and not every one. The sample records around 250,000 clones, about 89% being singletons. Across fewer than 25 US areas, participants ranged in age from roughly 18 to 95 years. Source material: PBMCs or T cells enriched from blood (not recorded which). This TCR was recovered from a human donor in a cohort exposed to, infected with or recovered from COVID-19 (not recorded which). The donor label of this sample is uncertain. This chain connects TRBV2 to TRBJ2-1; a possible D gene is TRBD2 (6 bases). In nucleotides, the CDR3 is TGTGCCAGCAGTACGGACTATCTAAATGAGCAGTTCTTC. Amino acids: CASSTDYLNEQFF.